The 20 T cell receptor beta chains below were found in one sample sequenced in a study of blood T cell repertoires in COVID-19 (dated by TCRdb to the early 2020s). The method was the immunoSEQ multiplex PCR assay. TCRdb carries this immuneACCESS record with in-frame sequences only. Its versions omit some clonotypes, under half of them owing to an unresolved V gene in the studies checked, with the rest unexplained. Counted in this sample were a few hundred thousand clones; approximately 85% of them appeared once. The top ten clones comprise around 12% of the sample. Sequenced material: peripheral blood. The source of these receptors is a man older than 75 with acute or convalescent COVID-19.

The CDR3 is CASKERGGTNEKLFF. In DNA, the CDR3 is TGTGCCAGTAAGGAAAGAGGGGGAACTAATGAAAAACTGTTTTTT. The chain employs TRBV19 and TRBJ1-4, with D perhaps TRBD1 (6 bases). Between the trimmed V and J ends, which lost 7 bases and 1 base, there was a span of 13 bases. The CDR3 consists of 15 residues. Germline V gives CDR1 LNHDA, CDR2 SQIVND (reference sequence).

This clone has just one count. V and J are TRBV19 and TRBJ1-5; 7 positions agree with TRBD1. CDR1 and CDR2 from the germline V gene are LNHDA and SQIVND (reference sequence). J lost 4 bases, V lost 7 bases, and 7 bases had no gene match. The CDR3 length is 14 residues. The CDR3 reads CASKEDRTNQPQHF. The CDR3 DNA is TGTGCCAGTAAAGAGGACAGGACAAATCAGCCCCAGCATTTT.

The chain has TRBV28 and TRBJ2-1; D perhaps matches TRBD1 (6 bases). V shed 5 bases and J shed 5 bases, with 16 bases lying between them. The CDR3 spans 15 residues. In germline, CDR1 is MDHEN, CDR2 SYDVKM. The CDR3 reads CASSPLRDTDNEQFF. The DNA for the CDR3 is TGTGCCAGCAGTCCGCTCCGGGACACAGACAATGAGCAGTTCTTC.

For the CDR3, the DNA is TGTGCCAGCAGTTGGCCCGGACAGGGGAGGAGCAATCAGCCCCAGCATTTT. It encodes CASSWPGQGRSNQPQHF. The gene calls are TRBV28 and TRBJ1-5; 9 positions match TRBD1. Germline values: CDR1 MDHEN, CDR2 SYDVKM. The CDR3 is made up of 17 amino acids. The trim removed 4 bases at V and 1 base at J, leaving 8 bases unmatched. Full variable domain (rest looked up from reference TRBV28 and TRBJ1-5): DVKVTQSSRYLVKRTGEKVFLECVQDMDHENMFWYRQDPGLGLRLIYFSYDVKMKEKGDIPEGYSVSREKKERFSLILESASTNQTSMYLCASSWPGQGRSNQPQHFGDGTRLSIL.

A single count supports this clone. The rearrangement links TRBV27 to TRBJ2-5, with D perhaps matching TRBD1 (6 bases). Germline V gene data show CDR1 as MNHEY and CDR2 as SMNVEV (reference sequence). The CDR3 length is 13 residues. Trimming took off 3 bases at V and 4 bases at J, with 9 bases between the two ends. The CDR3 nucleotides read TGTGCCAGCAGTTTGCAGGGGCGAGAGACCCAGTACTTC. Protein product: CASSLQGRETQYF.

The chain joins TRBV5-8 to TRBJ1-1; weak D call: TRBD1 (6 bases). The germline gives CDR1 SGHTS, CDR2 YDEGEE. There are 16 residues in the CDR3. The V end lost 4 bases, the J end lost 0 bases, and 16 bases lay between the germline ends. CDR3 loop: CASSTGQTLMNTEAFF. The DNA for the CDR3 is TGTGCCAGCAGCACCGGACAGACCTTAATGAACACTGAAGCTTTCTTT. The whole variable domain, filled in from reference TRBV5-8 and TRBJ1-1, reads EAGVTQSPTHLIKTRGQQATLRCSPISGHTSVYWYQQALGLGLQFLLWYDEGEERNRGNFPPRFSGRQFPNYSSELNVNALELEDSALYLCASSTGQTLMNTEAFFGQGTRLTVV.

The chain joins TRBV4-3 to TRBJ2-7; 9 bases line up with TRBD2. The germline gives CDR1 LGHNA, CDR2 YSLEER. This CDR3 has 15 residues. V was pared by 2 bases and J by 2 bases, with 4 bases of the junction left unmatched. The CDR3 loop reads CASSQLAGATYEQYF. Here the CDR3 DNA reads TGCGCCAGCAGCCAATTAGCGGGGGCCACCTACGAGCAGTACTTC.

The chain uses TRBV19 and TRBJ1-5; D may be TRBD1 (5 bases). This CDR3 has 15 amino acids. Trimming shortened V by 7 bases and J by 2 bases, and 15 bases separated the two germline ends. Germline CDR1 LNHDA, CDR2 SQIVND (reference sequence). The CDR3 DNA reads TGTGCCAGTACCTCAACCGGGGGGGGCAATCAGCCCCAGCATTTT. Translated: CASTSTGGGNQPQHF.

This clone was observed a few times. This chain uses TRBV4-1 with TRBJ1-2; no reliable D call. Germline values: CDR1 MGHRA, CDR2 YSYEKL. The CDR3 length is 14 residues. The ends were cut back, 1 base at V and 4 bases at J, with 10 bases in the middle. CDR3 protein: CASSQAQLIYGYTF. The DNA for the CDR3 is TGCGCCAGCAGCCAAGCACAGCTTATCTATGGCTACACCTTC.

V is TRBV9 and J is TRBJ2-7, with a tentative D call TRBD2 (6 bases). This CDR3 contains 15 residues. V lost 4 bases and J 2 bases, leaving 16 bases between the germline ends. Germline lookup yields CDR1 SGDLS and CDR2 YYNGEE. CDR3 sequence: CASSPRGTATYEQYF. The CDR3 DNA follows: TGTGCCAGCAGCCCCCGCGGGACTGCAACCTACGAGCAGTACTTC.

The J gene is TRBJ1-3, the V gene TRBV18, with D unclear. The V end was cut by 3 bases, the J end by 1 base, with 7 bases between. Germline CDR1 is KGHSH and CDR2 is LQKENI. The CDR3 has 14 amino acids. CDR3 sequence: CASSPGGSGNTIYF. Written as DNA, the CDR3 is TGTGCCAGCTCACCGGGAGGTTCTGGAAACACCATATATTTT. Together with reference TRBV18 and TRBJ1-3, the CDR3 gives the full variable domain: NAGVMQNPRHLVRRRGQEARLRCSPMKGHSHVYWYRQLPEEGLKFMVYLQKENIIDESGMPKERFSAEFPKEGPSILRIQQVVRGDSAAYFCASSPGGSGNTIYFGEGSWLTVV.

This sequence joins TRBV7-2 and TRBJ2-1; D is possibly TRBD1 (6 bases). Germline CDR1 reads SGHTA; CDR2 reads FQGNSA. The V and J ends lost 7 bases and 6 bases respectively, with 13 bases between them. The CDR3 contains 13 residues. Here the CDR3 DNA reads TGTGCCAGCAACCCAGGGGCGGGCAATGAGCAGTTCTTC. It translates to CASNPGAGNEQFF.

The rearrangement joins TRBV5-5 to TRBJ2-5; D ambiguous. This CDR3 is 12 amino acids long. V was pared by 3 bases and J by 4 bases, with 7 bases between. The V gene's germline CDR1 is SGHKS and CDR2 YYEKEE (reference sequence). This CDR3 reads CASSWSGETQYF. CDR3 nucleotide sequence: TGTGCCAGCAGCTGGTCGGGAGAGACCCAGTACTTC.

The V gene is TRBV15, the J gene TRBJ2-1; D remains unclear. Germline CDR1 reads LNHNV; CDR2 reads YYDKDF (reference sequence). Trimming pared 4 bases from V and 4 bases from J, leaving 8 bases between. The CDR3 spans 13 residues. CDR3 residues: CATSIDPYNEQFF. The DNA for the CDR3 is TGTGCCACCAGCATAGACCCTTACAATGAGCAGTTCTTC.

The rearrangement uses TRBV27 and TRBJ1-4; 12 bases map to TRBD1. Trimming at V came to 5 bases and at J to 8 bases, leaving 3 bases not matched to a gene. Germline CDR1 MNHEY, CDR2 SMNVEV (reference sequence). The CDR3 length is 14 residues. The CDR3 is CASSGTGGLEKLFF. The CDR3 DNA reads TGTGCCAGCAGTGGGACAGGGGGCTTGGAAAAACTGTTTTTT.

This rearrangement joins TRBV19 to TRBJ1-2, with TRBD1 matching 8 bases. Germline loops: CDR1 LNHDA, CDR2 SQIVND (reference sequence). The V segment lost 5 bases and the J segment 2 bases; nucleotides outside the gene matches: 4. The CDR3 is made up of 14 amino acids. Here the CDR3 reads CASSRTGLNYGYTF. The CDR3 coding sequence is TGTGCCAGTAGTCGGACAGGGCTAAACTATGGCTACACCTTC.

The DNA of the CDR3 is TGTGCCAGTAGACCTAGCGGGGTAAAAAACATTCAGTACTTC. Its translation: CASRPSGVKNIQYF. The rearrangement uses TRBV19 and TRBJ2-4; 9 bases match TRBD2. With V trimmed by 6 bases and J by 4 bases, 4 bases remained unmatched. The CDR3 covers 14 residues. Per the germline V gene, CDR1 is LNHDA and CDR2 is SQIVND (reference sequence).

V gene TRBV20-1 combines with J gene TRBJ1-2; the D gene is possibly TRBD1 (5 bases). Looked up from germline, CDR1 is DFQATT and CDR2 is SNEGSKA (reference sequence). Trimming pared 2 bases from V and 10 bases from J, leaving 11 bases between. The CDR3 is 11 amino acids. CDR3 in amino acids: CSARRGDAYTF. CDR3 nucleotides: TGCAGTGCTAGACGGGGGGATGCCTACACCTTC.

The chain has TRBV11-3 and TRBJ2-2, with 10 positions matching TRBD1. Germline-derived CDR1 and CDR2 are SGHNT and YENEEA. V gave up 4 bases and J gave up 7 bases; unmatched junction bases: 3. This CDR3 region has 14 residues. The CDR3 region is CASSWGTGVGELFF. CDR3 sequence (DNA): TGTGCCAGCAGCTGGGGGACAGGGGTCGGGGAGCTGTTTTTT.

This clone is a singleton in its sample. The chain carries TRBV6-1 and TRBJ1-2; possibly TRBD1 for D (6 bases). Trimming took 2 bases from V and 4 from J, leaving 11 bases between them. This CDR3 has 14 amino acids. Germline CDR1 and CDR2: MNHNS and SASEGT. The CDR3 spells CASSERGGSYGYTF. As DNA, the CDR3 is TGTGCCAGCAGTGAAAGGGGGGGTTCCTATGGCTACACCTTC.